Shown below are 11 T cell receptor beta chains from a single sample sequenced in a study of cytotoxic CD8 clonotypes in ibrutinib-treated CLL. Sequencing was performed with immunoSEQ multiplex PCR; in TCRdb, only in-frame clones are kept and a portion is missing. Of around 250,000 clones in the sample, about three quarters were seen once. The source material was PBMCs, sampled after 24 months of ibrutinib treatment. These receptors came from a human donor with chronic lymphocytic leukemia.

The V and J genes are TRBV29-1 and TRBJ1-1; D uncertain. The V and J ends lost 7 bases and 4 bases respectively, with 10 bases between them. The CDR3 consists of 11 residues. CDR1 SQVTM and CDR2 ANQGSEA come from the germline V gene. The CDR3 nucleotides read TGCAGCGGAGAGTTTGGCACTGAAGCTTTCTTT. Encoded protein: CSGEFGTEAFF.

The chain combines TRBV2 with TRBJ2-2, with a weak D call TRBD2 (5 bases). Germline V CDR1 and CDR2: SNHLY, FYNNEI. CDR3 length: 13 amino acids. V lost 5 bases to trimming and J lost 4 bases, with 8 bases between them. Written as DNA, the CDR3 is TGTGCCAGCAGTAGGACTGTCACCGGGGAGCTGTTTTTT. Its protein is CASSRTVTGELFF.

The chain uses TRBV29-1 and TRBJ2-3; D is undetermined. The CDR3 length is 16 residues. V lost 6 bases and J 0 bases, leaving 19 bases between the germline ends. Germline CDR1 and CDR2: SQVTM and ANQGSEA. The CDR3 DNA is TGCAGCGTCAGGATCGGACCAGAAGCTAGCACAGATACGCAGTATTTT. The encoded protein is CSVRIGPEASTDTQYF.

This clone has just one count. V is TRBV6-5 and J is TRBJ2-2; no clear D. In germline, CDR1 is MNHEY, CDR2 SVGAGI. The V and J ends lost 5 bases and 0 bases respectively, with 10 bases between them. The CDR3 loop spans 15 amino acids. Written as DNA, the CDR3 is TGTGCCAGCAGTCCCCGGACCTCGAACACCGGGGAGCTGTTTTTT. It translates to CASSPRTSNTGELFF.

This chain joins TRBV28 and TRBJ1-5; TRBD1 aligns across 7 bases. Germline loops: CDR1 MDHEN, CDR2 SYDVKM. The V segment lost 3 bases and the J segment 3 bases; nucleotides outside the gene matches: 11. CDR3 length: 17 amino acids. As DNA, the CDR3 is TGTGCCAGCAGTTTCCTCATTCCCACAGGGGACAATCAGCCCCAGCATTTT. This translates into CASSFLIPTGDNQPQHF.

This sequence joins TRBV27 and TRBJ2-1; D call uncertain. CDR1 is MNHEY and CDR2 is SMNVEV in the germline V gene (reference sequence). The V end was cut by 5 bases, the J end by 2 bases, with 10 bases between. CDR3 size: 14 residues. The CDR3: CASSPRLAYNEQFF. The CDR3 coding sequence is TGTGCCAGCAGTCCCCGACTCGCCTACAATGAGCAGTTCTTC.

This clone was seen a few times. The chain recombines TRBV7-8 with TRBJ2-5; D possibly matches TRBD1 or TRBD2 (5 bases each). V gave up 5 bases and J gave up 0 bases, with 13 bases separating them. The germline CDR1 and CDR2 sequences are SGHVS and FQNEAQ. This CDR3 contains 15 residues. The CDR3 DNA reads TGTGCCAGCAGCCTGACAGAGGGGTACCAAGAGACCCAGTACTTC. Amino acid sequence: CASSLTEGYQETQYF.

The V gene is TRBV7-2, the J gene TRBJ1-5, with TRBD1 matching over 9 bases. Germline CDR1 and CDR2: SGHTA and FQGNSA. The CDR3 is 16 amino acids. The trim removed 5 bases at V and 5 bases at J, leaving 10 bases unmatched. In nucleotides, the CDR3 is TGTGCCAGCAGCCCAATGGACAGGGGAGGTCATCAGCCCCAGCATTTT. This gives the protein CASSPMDRGGHQPQHF.

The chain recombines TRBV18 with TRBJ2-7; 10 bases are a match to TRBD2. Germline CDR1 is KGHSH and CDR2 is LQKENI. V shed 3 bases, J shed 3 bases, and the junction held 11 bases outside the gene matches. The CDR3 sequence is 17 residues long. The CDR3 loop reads CASSPGTLTSGDYEQYF. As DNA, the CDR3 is TGTGCCAGCTCACCGGGAACCCTCACTAGCGGGGACTACGAGCAGTACTTC.

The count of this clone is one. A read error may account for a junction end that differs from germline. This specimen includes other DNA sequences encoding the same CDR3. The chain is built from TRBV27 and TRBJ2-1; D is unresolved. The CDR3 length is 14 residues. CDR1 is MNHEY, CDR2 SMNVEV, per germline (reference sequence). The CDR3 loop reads CASSLSLLGNEQFF. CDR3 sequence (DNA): TGTGCCAGCAGTCTATCCCTCCTAGGCAATGAGCAGTTCTTC.

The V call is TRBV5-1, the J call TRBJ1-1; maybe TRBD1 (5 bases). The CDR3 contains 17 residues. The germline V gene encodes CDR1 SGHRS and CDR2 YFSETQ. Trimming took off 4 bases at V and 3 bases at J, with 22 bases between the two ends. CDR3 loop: CASSPEDGTSIHTEAFF. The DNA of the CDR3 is TGCGCCAGCAGCCCCGAGGACGGGACGAGCATTCACACTGAAGCTTTCTTT.